Sequencing of this T cell receptor (beta chain) was carried out in a study of Ad26.COV2.S vaccination and SARS-CoV-2 variants. Across the study: Donor was one of the participants in the Ad26.COV2.S arm of the COV1001 trial. Once, or twice with 56 days between doses, Ad26.COV2.S was given intramuscularly.

The treatment was: 19 received Ad26.COV2.S at low or high dose, single or two shots; several received placebo; per-sample allocation not given. At day 63 after the first vaccine or placebo injection, samples were drawn. An adult donor aged 18-55 years was enrolled in Boston. Spike of the Wuhan-strain SARS-CoV-2 was expressed by an Ad26 vector, which formed the vaccine. Some clones are missing from TCRdb's copy, which holds only in-frame ones; the method was immunoSEQ multiplex PCR. The sample lists 250,000 or so clones, 87% seen once, with 2.9% in the top ten. Looked up from germline, CDR1 is SGHDT and CDR2 is YYEEEE. V gave up 6 bases and J gave up 4 bases, with 16 bases separating them. This CDR3 has 14 residues.

This chain uses TRBV5-6 with TRBJ2-5; D unresolved. The sequence was obtained from a person aged 18 to 65 who received the Ad26.COV2.S COVID-19 vaccine or a placebo. The source was peripheral blood, collected in a trial of Ad26.COV2.S vaccine versus placebo. CDR3 region: CASKGFNALETQYF. CDR3 DNA: TGTGCCAGCAAAGGTTTTAACGCCCTAGAGACCCAGTACTTC. The full variable domain, completed using reference TRBV5-6 and TRBJ2-5, is DAGVTQSPTHLIKTRGQQVTLRCSPKSGHDTVSWYQQALGQGPQFIFQYYEEEERQRGNFPDRFSGHQFPNYSSELNVNALLLGDSALYLCASKGFNALETQYFGPGTRLLVL.